This T cell receptor (beta chain) was identified during a study of early stage breast cancer tumors. This clone has a handful of counts. The germline gives CDR1 SGHRS, CDR2 YFSETQ. The CDR3 totals 15 residues. Trimming took 0 bases from V and 3 from J, leaving 12 bases between them. Generated by immunoSEQ multiplex PCR, the TCRdb table keeps only in-frame clones and is missing some. Among fewer than 30,000 clones listed, roughly 50% were seen once. This chain links TRBV5-1 with TRBJ1-2; D is ambiguous. This receptor was identified in a person aged 45 to 59 with breast cancer. The sample consisted of breast tumor tissue. CDR3 nucleotides: TGCGCCAGCAGCTTGGCGGCGAACCGGTACTATGGCTACACCTTC. Protein: CASSLAANRYYGYTF.